This entry lists 6 T cell receptor beta chains sequenced from one sample in a study of shared clonotypes between healthy human individuals. Here immunoSEQ multiplex PCR was the method, and the copy in TCRdb shows in-frame clones only, minus some. The data contain just over 2,000,000 clones, roughly 95% of them singletons. The source material was naive CD4+ T cells sorted from blood. This sample's subset: CD45RA+ positively selected. Every receptor here comes from a man younger than 35 in good health.

This chain joins TRBV19 and TRBJ2-5; possible D gene TRBD2, 6 bases. This CDR3 has 14 residues. Deletions cut 9 bases from V and 5 bases from J, with 19 bases between. Per germline, CDR1 LNHDA and CDR2 SQIVND (reference sequence). In nucleotides, the CDR3 is TGTGCCAGCCCTCTTCGGTGTGGGGGGGAGACCCAGTACTTC. Its protein product is CASPLRCGGETQYF.

The chain joins TRBV5-1 to TRBJ1-3; the D is unclear. Between the trimmed V and J ends, which lost 3 bases and 4 bases, there was a span of 14 bases. The length of the CDR3 is 15 residues. Germline values: CDR1 SGHRS, CDR2 YFSETQ. The CDR3 spells CASSSNPQVGNTIYF. The CDR3 coding sequence is TGCGCCAGCAGCTCCAATCCTCAAGTCGGAAACACCATATATTTT.

This clone appeared once. The chain couples TRBV6-5 to TRBJ1-1; D unresolved. Trimming stripped 6 bases from V and 4 bases from J, with 15 bases between. The germline gives CDR1 MNHEY, CDR2 SVGAGI. This CDR3 is 14 amino acids long. CDR3 bases: TGTGCCAGCAGCCCCTCCCTAGGTCGCACTGAAGCTTTCTTT. This sequence encodes CASSPSLGRTEAFF.

The chain couples TRBV25-1 to TRBJ2-5, with a possible D match to TRBD2 (7 bases). TRBJ2-7 matches the DNA end more closely, so the J call is doubtful. Germline-derived CDR1 and CDR2 are MGHDK and SYGVNS. The CDR3 extends over 14 amino acids. CDR3 sequence (DNA): TGTGCCAGCACCCCTGGGGGGGCTGGATACGAGCAGTACTTC. Its translation: CASTPGGAGYEQYF.

V usage is TRBV27 and J usage is TRBJ1-4, with unresolved D. Trimming took off 0 bases at V and 3 bases at J, with 14 bases between the two ends. Germline assignment: CDR1 MNHEY and CDR2 SMNVEV (reference sequence). The CDR3 totals 17 residues. The CDR3 sequence is CASSLSGRTVSNEKLFF. CDR3 nucleotides: TGTGCCAGCAGTTTATCCGGACGCACGGTATCTAATGAAAAACTGTTTTTT.

V usage is TRBV7-9 and J usage is TRBJ2-7, with D possibly matching TRBD1 (6 bases). This CDR3 region has 16 residues. Trimming cost V 7 bases and J 4 bases, with 23 bases left between them. Germline loops: CDR1 SEHNR, CDR2 FQNEAQ (reference sequence). CDR3 loop: CASTQGFPGPAYEQYF. CDR3 DNA: TGTGCCAGCACCCAGGGGTTCCCGGGGCCAGCGTACGAGCAGTACTTC.